Below, 21 T cell receptor beta chains from the same sample are listed, as sequenced in a study of patients and donors after allogeneic stem cell transplantation. TCRdb used MiXCR to reprocess the RT-PCR reads, holding one entry per CDR3 protein. The data hold about 160,000 distinct CDR3 sequences, with nearly 25% observed a single time. The sequenced sample consisted of blood, either unsorted or a sorted T cell fraction (not recorded which). The receptors shown here come from a human donor who was either an allogeneic HSCT recipient or a stem cell or donor lymphocyte infusion donor (not recorded which). It is not recorded whose cells these are; they may come from a transplant donor.

The chain recombines TRBV9 with TRBJ1-2; D gene ambiguous. Trimming removed 0 bases from V and 3 bases from J, with 12 bases in between. The length of the CDR3 is 15 residues. Germline CDR1 and CDR2: SGDLS and YYNGEE. CDR3 residues: CASSVGGRVDYGYTF. CDR3 coding DNA: TGTGCCAGCAGCGTAGGGGGTAGGGTTGACTATGGCTACACCTTC.

This clonotype was observed a few times. V gene TRBV7-3 combines with J gene TRBJ2-1; possibly TRBD2 for D (6 bases). V was cut by 0 bases and J by 7 bases, with 13 bases left in between. This CDR3 contains 15 residues. The V gene's germline CDR1 is SGHTA and CDR2 FQGTGA. The CDR3 DNA is TGTGCCAGCAGCTTAACTGGAACTAGCTATAATGAGCAGTTCTTC. It codes for CASSLTGTSYNEQFF.

This clonotype was counted many times. V and J are TRBV20-1 and TRBJ2-2; TRBD2 aligns across 8 bases. The V gene end was trimmed by 4 bases and the J gene end by 3 bases; junction bases not matched to a gene: 4. This CDR3 region has 14 residues. Germline V gives CDR1 DFQATT, CDR2 SNEGSKA (reference sequence). This CDR3 reads CSAKSGGHTGELFF. CDR3 sequence (DNA): TGCAGTGCTAAGAGCGGGGGCCACACCGGGGAGCTGTTTTTT.

This chain uses TRBV7-9 with TRBJ2-7, with 8 bases aligning to TRBD2. Germline loops: CDR1 SEHNR, CDR2 FQNEAQ (reference sequence). Unmatched junction bases numbered 18, after V lost 5 bases and J lost 6 bases. The CDR3 is made up of 17 amino acids. CDR3: CASSLPSWREEGGEQYF. CDR3 DNA sequence: TGTGCCAGCAGCCTTCCCTCCTGGCGGGAGGAGGGAGGCGAGCAGTACTTC.

This clonotype has just one count. The chain is built from TRBV7-9 and TRBJ1-1; D perhaps matches TRBD1 (5 bases). Trimming shortened V by 3 bases and J by 2 bases, and 13 bases separated the two germline ends. CDR3 length equals 15 residues. Germline values: CDR1 SEHNR, CDR2 FQNEAQ (reference sequence). The chain's CDR3 is CASSFIRDGNTEAFF. CDR3 DNA sequence: TGTGCCAGCAGCTTCATTAGGGACGGTAACACTGAAGCTTTCTTT. Complete variable domain (other parts from reference TRBV7-9 and TRBJ1-1): DTGVSQNPRHKITKRGQNVTFRCDPISEHNRLYWYRQTLGQGPEFLTYFQNEAQLEKSRLLSDRFSAERPKGSFSTLEIQRTEQGDSAMYLCASSFIRDGNTEAFFGQGTRLTVV.

The CDR3 region has the DNA TGTGCCAGCAGTACAGGGGGCGCCGGGGAGCTGTTTTTT. It encodes CASSTGGAGELFF. The chain carries TRBV28 and TRBJ2-2, with 9 bases lining up with TRBD1. CDR3 length: 13 amino acids. Germline CDR1 and CDR2: MDHEN and SYDVKM. Losses at the gene ends were 5 bases for V and 6 bases for J; bases not matched to a gene: 1.

The chain employs TRBV11-2 and TRBJ1-1; TRBD1 aligns across 7 bases. The CDR3 contains 14 residues. Per germline, CDR1 SGHAT and CDR2 FQNNGV. With V trimmed by 4 bases and J by 3 bases, 5 bases remained unmatched. CDR3 sequence: CASSSRQGYTEAFF. The CDR3, as DNA: TGTGCCAGCAGCTCGAGACAGGGTTACACTGAAGCTTTCTTT.

This chain uses TRBV6-5 with TRBJ1-6, with D unresolved. Between the trimmed V and J ends, which lost 6 bases and 0 bases, there was a span of 9 bases. The CDR3 is 15 residues long. CDR1 and CDR2 (germline): MNHEY, SVGAGI. CDR3 sequence reads: CASRTLSSYNSPLHF. The CDR3 DNA sequence: TGTGCCAGCAGAACACTCAGCTCCTATAATTCACCCCTCCACTTT.

In its sample, this clonotype was seen a few times. V gene TRBV12-3 or TRBV12-4 combines with J gene TRBJ1-4; weak D call: TRBD1 (6 bases). The CDR3 totals 14 residues. V shed 3 bases and J shed 7 bases, with 12 bases lying between them. CDR3 sequence reads: CASSFTGTLEKLFF. In nucleotides, the CDR3 is TGTGCCAGCAGTTTCACCGGGACACTTGAAAAACTGTTTTTT.

This clonotype showed up many times. V gene TRBV7-9 combines with J gene TRBJ2-7; no clear D gene. This CDR3 contains 13 residues. Trimming took off 1 base at V and 4 bases at J, with 8 bases between the two ends. CDR1 and CDR2 from the germline V gene are SEHNR and FQNEAQ (reference sequence). The CDR3 loop is CASSLEMIYEQYF. The DNA for the CDR3 is TGTGCCAGCAGCTTAGAAATGATATACGAGCAGTACTTC. The entire variable domain, with the rest obtained from reference TRBV7-9 and TRBJ2-7, is as follows: DTGVSQNPRHKITKRGQNVTFRCDPISEHNRLYWYRQTLGQGPEFLTYFQNEAQLEKSRLLSDRFSAERPKGSFSTLEIQRTEQGDSAMYLCASSLEMIYEQYFGPGTRLTVT.

Only a few counts were recorded for this clonotype. The chain carries TRBV20-1 and TRBJ2-2, with 13 bases identical to TRBD2. Germline trimming cut 3 bases from V and 0 bases from J; bases unmatched to any gene: 7. Germline lookup yields CDR1 DFQATT and CDR2 SNEGSKA (reference sequence). This CDR3 has 18 amino acids. DNA for the CDR3: TGCAGTGCTAGCTCCCAACTAGCGGGGGGGACGAACACCGGGGAGCTGTTTTTT. It yields the protein CSASSQLAGGTNTGELFF.

This chain joins TRBV29-1 and TRBJ2-7; TRBD1 aligns across 10 bases. With V trimmed by 0 bases and J by 0 bases, 11 bases remained unmatched. Germline V gene data show CDR1 as SQVTM and CDR2 as ANQGSEA. CDR3 length: 18 amino acids. This CDR3 reads CSVEDGQGENRSSYEQYF. The CDR3 nucleotides are TGCAGCGTTGAAGATGGACAGGGGGAGAACAGGAGCTCCTACGAGCAGTACTTC.

J is TRBJ1-6 and V is TRBV29-1; D uncertain. V was clipped by 4 bases and J by 9 bases, with 13 bases between them. The V gene's germline CDR1 is SQVTM and CDR2 ANQGSEA. The CDR3 has 13 amino acids. This chain's CDR3 is CSVAAFTGSPLHF. The CDR3 DNA reads TGCAGCGTTGCCGCCTTCACGGGTTCACCCCTCCACTTT.

V gene TRBV12-3 or TRBV12-4 combines with J gene TRBJ2-7; D unclear. The V gene lost 2 bases and the J gene lost 9 bases, with 11 bases spanning the gap. The CDR3 runs to 12 residues. CDR3: CASSLLGFGQYF. CDR3 sequence (DNA): TGTGCCAGCAGTTTATTGGGCTTTGGGCAGTACTTC.

This clonotype was picked up a small number of times. This chain connects TRBV20-1 to TRBJ2-1; D possibly matches TRBD1 or TRBD2 (5 bases each). With 5 bases removed from V and 0 bases from J, the gap between germline ends came to 14 bases. The CDR3 totals 15 residues. Germline V gives CDR1 DFQATT, CDR2 SNEGSKA (reference sequence). Written as DNA, the CDR3 is TGCAGTGCTGGGGACCCTGGGATCTCCTACAATGAGCAGTTCTTC. This sequence encodes CSAGDPGISYNEQFF.

The chain has TRBV5-1 and TRBJ2-3; TRBD1 matches at 9 bases. The CDR3 has 16 amino acids. Trimming removed 1 base from V and 5 bases from J; junction bases left unmatched: 8. CDR1 is SGHRS, CDR2 YFSETQ, per germline. The CDR3 loop is CASSLPVGTGLDTQYF. In DNA form, the CDR3 reads TGCGCCAGCAGCTTGCCGGTTGGGACAGGGTTAGATACGCAGTATTTT.

The chain has TRBV10-3 and TRBJ1-6; no clear D gene. Germline V gene lookup returns CDR1 ENHRY and CDR2 SYGVKD. This CDR3 region has 13 residues. V was pared by 0 bases and J by 15 bases, with 12 bases between. CDR3 in DNA: TGTGCCATCAGTGAGTCGATGTGGGAGATCCTCCACTTT. Its translation is CAISESMWEILHF.

This clonotype was recorded a few times. The V gene is TRBV20-1, the J gene TRBJ2-7, with 8 bases aligning to TRBD1. J lost 0 bases, V lost 0 bases, and 4 bases had no gene match. This CDR3 is 15 amino acids long. CDR1 is DFQATT and CDR2 is SNEGSKA in the germline V gene (reference sequence). The CDR3 bases are TGCAGTGCTAGAGACGGGGACAGGAGCTCCTACGAGCAGTACTTC. It specifies CSARDGDRSSYEQYF.

The chain links TRBV2 to TRBJ1-1; 7 bases are shared with TRBD1. J gave up 1 base and V 4 bases, and 3 bases lay outside the gene matches. Germline lookup yields CDR1 SNHLY and CDR2 FYNNEI. The CDR3 loop spans 14 amino acids. Written as DNA, the CDR3 is TGTGCCAGCAGTGCGGCAGGGGGGAACACTGAAGCTTTCTTT. Residues: CASSAAGGNTEAFF.

V and J are TRBV6-5 and TRBJ1-5, with 8 bases that match TRBD1. V trimming: 6 bases; J trimming: 7 bases; junction bases outside the gene matches: 8. From germline, CDR1 is MNHEY and CDR2 SVGAGI. The CDR3 sequence is 14 residues long. In nucleotides, the CDR3 is TGTGCCAGCAGAACAGGGGGAAGGGAGCAGCCCCAGCATTTT. Protein: CASRTGGREQPQHF.

This clonotype was recorded a few times. V gene TRBV4-1 combines with J gene TRBJ2-4; 14 positions match TRBD2. The CDR3 has 18 residues. V was clipped by 0 bases and J by 6 bases; unmatched bases: 7. In germline, CDR1 is MGHRA, CDR2 YSYEKL. The CDR3 region has the DNA TGCGCCAGCAGCCAAGAAAGACTAGCGGGGGGGCTTGTAAACATTCAGTACTTC. Translating gives CASSQERLAGGLVNIQYF.